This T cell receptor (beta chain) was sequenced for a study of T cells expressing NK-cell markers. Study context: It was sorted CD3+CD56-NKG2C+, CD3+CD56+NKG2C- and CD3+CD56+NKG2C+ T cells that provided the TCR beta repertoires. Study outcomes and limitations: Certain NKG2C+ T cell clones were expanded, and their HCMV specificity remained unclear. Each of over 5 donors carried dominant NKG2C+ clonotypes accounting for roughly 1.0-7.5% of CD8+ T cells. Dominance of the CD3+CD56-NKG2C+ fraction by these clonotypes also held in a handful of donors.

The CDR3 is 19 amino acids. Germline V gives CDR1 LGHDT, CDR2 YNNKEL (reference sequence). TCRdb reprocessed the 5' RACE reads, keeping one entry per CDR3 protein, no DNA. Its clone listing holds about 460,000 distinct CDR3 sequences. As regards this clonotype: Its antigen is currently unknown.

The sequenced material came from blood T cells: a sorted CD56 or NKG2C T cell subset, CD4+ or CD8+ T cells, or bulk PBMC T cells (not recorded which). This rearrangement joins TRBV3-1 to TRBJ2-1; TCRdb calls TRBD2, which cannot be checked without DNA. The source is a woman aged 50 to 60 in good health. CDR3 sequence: CASSPRPRGIRLAENEQFF.